The 10 T cell receptor beta chains presented below share a single source sample, sequenced in a study of cytomegalovirus exposure and HLA in healthy donors. The PCR had 60 Vbeta and 13 Jbeta primers. Only in-frame clones appear in the TCRdb table, and some are missing; sequencing was by immunoSEQ multiplex PCR. The table lists around 92,000 clones, roughly 80% of them singletons. Material for sequencing was PBMCs. These receptors came from a girl aged 2-10 years in good health and CMV-seropositive.

The rearrangement links TRBV10-3 to TRBJ1-2, with 7 positions matching TRBD1. CDR3 size: 14 residues. Germline CDR1 is ENHRY and CDR2 is SYGVKD. V lost 6 bases to trimming and J lost 5 bases; unmatched junction nucleotides: 9. The CDR3 bases are TGTGCCATCAGGGGGACAGCTCAAGGTTATGGCTACACCTTC. Residues: CAIRGTAQGYGYTF.

V and J are TRBV2 and TRBJ1-3; D is uncertain. The CDR3 length is 14 residues. V dropped 4 bases and J dropped 1 base, with 8 bases sitting between them. Germline assignment: CDR1 SNHLY and CDR2 FYNNEI. DNA of the CDR3: TGTGCCAGCAGTGCAGTGGAGTCTGGAAACACCATATATTTT. This gives the protein CASSAVESGNTIYF.

V gene TRBV27 combines with J gene TRBJ2-5; 8 bases match TRBD2. There are 16 residues in the CDR3. Losses at the gene ends were 5 bases for V and 1 base for J; bases not matched to a gene: 9. Germline V CDR1 and CDR2: MNHEY, SMNVEV (reference sequence). In DNA form, the CDR3 reads TGTGCCAGCAGTCCGACCCTAAGCGGGGGCCAAGAGACCCAGTACTTC. Translation gives CASSPTLSGGQETQYF.

This chain joins TRBV29-1 and TRBJ2-5; 7 nucleotides match TRBD1. V lost 3 bases and J lost 0; bases outside the gene matches: 4. The CDR3 length is 14 residues. CDR1 SQVTM and CDR2 ANQGSEA come from the germline V gene. The CDR3 region has the DNA TGCAGCGTTGACCCGACAGGGAACCAAGAGACCCAGTACTTC. It yields the protein CSVDPTGNQETQYF.

V and J are TRBV6-5 and TRBJ1-2; the D is unclear. Trimming removed 2 bases from V and 8 bases from J, with 12 bases in between. CDR3 size: 13 residues. Germline-derived CDR1 and CDR2 are MNHEY and SVGAGI. The CDR3 DNA reads TGTGCCAGCAGTTACGGTCAGGTTGGAGGCTACACCTTC. Translation gives CASSYGQVGGYTF.

Here the CDR3 reads CASSRGAGYQETQYF. The CDR3 nucleotides read TGTGCCAGCAGCCGAGGAGCGGGATATCAAGAGACCCAGTACTTC. V usage is TRBV14 and J usage is TRBJ2-5; TRBD2 aligns across 7 bases. There are 15 residues in the CDR3. V was pared by 4 bases and J by 2 bases, with 7 bases of the junction left unmatched. Germline V CDR1 and CDR2: SGHDN, FVKESK. Drawing the rest from reference TRBV14 and TRBJ2-5, the complete variable domain is EAGVTQFPSHSVIEKGQTVTLRCDPISGHDNLYWYRRVMGKEIKFLLHFVKESKQDESGMPNNRFLAERTGGTYSTLKVQPAELEDSGVYFCASSRGAGYQETQYFGPGTRLLVL.

The chain recombines TRBV7-9 with TRBJ1-4; no reliable D call. The V gene lost 1 base and the J gene lost 5 bases, with 11 bases spanning the gap. Germline CDR1 and CDR2: SEHNR and FQNEAQ (reference sequence). The CDR3 totals 15 residues. CDR3 sequence (DNA): TGTGCCAGCAGCTTAGGTAGCGGAAACAATGAAAAACTGTTTTTT. It codes for CASSLGSGNNEKLFF.

V gene TRBV27 combines with J gene TRBJ2-7; 7 bases agree with TRBD2. The CDR3 extends over 12 amino acids. Losses at the gene ends were 11 bases for V and 7 bases for J; bases not matched to a gene: 11. The germline V gene has CDR1 MNHEY and CDR2 SMNVEV (reference sequence). The CDR3 nucleotides are TGTGCCCTCCGTGGTGGGGGGGGAGAGCAGTACTTC. This gives the protein CALRGGGGEQYF.

The J gene is TRBJ2-3, the V gene TRBV29-1, with 13 bases identical to TRBD2. Germline CDR1 and CDR2: SQVTM and ANQGSEA. This CDR3 has 13 amino acids. V shed 7 bases, J shed 5 bases, and the junction held 3 bases outside the gene matches. The CDR3, as DNA: TGCAGCGCAGGGACTAGCGGGAAAGATACGCAGTATTTT. Encoded protein: CSAGTSGKDTQYF.

This chain links TRBV5-6 with TRBJ2-5, with D uncertain. Looked up from germline, CDR1 is SGHDT and CDR2 is YYEEEE. The CDR3 loop spans 12 amino acids. V dropped 3 bases and J dropped 2 bases, with 5 bases sitting between them. This chain's CDR3 is CASSWHQETQYF. CDR3 nucleotide sequence: TGTGCCAGCAGCTGGCATCAAGAGACCCAGTACTTC.